The following is a TCR beta chain sequence with its context. Its antigen is currently unknown. The sample comes from a study of blood T cells in healthy people across ages. Whole-study findings and limits: Strong correlation was found linking TCR beta diversity to naive T cell percentage. Observed TCR beta diversity per million T cells went down as age went up. This fall followed a roughly linear course with age. Higher diversity, along with more naive CD4+ cells, distinguished long-lived donors from aged donors.

Investigators took approximately 9.4 milliliters of peripheral blood from every donor. Then a second PCR, running about 6 to 12 cycles, was carried out with a sample-barcoded 5' primer and a J-beta primer mix. TCRdb reprocessed the 5' RACE reads with MiXCR, giving one entry per CDR3 protein. The sample gives about 680,000 distinct CDR3 sequences, 49% of which show up once; 30% to 40% is in the top ten. The V gene lost 2 bases and the J gene lost 6 bases, with 7 bases spanning the gap. Germline V CDR1 and CDR2: SGHTA, FQGNSA. The CDR3 totals 12 residues. The sequence was collected from a woman aged 55 to 70 in good health. Sequencing was performed on blood. This rearrangement joins TRBV7-2 to TRBJ1-2; D gene uncertain. CDR3 amino acids: CASSLYTDGYTF. CDR3 sequence (DNA): TGTGCCAGCAGCTTATACACGGATGGCTACACCTTC.